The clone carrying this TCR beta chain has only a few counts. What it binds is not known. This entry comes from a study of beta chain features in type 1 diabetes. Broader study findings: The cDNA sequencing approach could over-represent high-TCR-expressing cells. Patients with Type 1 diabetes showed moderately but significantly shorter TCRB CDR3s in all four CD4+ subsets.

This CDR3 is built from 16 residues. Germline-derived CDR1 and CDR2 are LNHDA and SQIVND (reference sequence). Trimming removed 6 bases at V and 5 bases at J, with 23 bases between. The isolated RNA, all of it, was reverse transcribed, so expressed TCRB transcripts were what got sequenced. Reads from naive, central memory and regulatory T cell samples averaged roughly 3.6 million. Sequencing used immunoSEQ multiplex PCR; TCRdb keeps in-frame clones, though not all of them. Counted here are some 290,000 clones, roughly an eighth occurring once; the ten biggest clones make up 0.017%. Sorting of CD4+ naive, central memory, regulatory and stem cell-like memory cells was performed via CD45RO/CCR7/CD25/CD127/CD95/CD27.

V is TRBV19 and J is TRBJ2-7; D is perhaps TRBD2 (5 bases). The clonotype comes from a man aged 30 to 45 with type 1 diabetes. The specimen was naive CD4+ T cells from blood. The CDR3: CASSGKPGRLSHEQYF. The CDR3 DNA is TGTGCCAGTAGCGGGAAGCCAGGCCGACTTTCCCACGAGCAGTACTTC.